These 8 T cell receptor beta chains were all obtained from the same sample, sequenced in a study of blood T cell repertoires in COVID-19. This table comes from immunoSEQ multiplex PCR, and its TCRdb copy is limited to in-frame clones, with some not included. Of 60,000 to 70,000 clones listed, approximately 83% were seen once; the top ten hold over 2.5%. The sample consisted of peripheral blood. The receptors come from an elderly man with acute or convalescent COVID-19.

The rearrangement links TRBV3-1 (or the pseudogene TRBV3-2) to TRBJ2-2; 9 bases map to TRBD2. The CDR3 is made up of 17 amino acids. V lost 0 bases, J lost 5 bases, and 7 bases stayed unmatched. Looked up from germline, CDR1 is LGHDT and CDR2 is YNNKEL (reference sequence). CDR3 protein: CASSQDQGSGRTGELFF. CDR3 DNA sequence: TGTGCCAGCAGCCAAGACCAAGGTAGCGGGAGAACCGGGGAGCTGTTTTTT.

This clone is a singleton in its sample. The rearrangement uses TRBV6-5 and TRBJ1-2; a weak D match, TRBD1 (5 bases). The V end was cut by 0 bases, the J end by 2 bases, with 7 bases between. The germline CDR1 and CDR2 sequences are MNHEY and SVGAGI. The CDR3 has 14 residues. The CDR3 is CASSYSSGNYGYTF. The CDR3 DNA is TGTGCCAGCAGTTACTCGTCAGGGAACTATGGCTACACCTTC.

The chain combines TRBV7-9 with TRBJ1-1; D possibly corresponds to TRBD1 (5 bases). This CDR3 spans 12 amino acids. Germline V lookup: CDR1 SEHNR, CDR2 FQNEAQ (reference sequence). V lost 0 bases and J lost 11, with 10 bases in between. For the CDR3, the DNA is TGTGCCAGCAGCTTAGCTCCAGGGTCGGCTTTCTTT. The encoded protein is CASSLAPGSAFF.

The rearrangement links TRBV19 to TRBJ2-1, with 10 bases lining up with TRBD2. The CDR3 totals 21 residues. Germline V lookup: CDR1 LNHDA, CDR2 SQIVND (reference sequence). V lost 7 bases, J lost 0 bases, and 21 bases stayed unmatched. The CDR3 nucleotides read TGTGCCAGTAAAAGGGGGGGTAGGGCTAGCGGGAGTACGGGCTCCTACAATGAGCAGTTCTTC. Protein sequence: CASKRGGRASGSTGSYNEQFF.

V gene TRBV28 combines with J gene TRBJ1-6; 9 positions agree with TRBD1. Looked up from germline, CDR1 is MDHEN and CDR2 is SYDVKM. V lost 6 bases and J lost 5; bases outside the gene matches: 8. The CDR3 totals 16 residues. CDR3 in DNA: TGTGCCAGCAGCACACAGGGGGCGCCCCATAATTCACCCCTCCACTTT. This translates into CASSTQGAPHNSPLHF.

The chain couples TRBV12-5 to TRBJ2-3; 8 nucleotides agree with TRBD2. CDR1 is LGHNT and CDR2 is FRNRAP in the germline V gene. CDR3 length: 14 amino acids. V shed 6 bases, J shed 0 bases, and the junction held 2 bases outside the gene matches. CDR3 amino acids: CASGRGGSTDTQYF. Written as DNA, the CDR3 is TGTGCTAGTGGCCGCGGGGGGAGCACAGATACGCAGTATTTT.

This chain connects TRBV3-1 (or the pseudogene TRBV3-2) to TRBJ1-1, with 9 nucleotides matching TRBD1. CDR1 and CDR2 (germline): LGHDT, YNNKEL (reference sequence). This CDR3 comprises 15 residues. J was trimmed by 5 bases and V by 0 bases; bases with no gene match: 4. The CDR3 loop reads CASSQDRQGGTEAFF. CDR3 nucleotide sequence: TGTGCCAGCAGCCAAGATAGACAGGGGGGTACTGAAGCTTTCTTT.

J is TRBJ2-2 and V is TRBV24-1, with 10 nucleotides matching TRBD1. The trim removed 4 bases at V and 4 bases at J, leaving 2 bases unmatched. This CDR3 comprises 15 residues. Germline CDR1 is KGHDR and CDR2 is SFDVKD. The CDR3 reads CATSDGQGVTGELFF. CDR3 nucleotide sequence: TGTGCCACCAGTGACGGACAGGGGGTCACCGGGGAGCTGTTTTTT.